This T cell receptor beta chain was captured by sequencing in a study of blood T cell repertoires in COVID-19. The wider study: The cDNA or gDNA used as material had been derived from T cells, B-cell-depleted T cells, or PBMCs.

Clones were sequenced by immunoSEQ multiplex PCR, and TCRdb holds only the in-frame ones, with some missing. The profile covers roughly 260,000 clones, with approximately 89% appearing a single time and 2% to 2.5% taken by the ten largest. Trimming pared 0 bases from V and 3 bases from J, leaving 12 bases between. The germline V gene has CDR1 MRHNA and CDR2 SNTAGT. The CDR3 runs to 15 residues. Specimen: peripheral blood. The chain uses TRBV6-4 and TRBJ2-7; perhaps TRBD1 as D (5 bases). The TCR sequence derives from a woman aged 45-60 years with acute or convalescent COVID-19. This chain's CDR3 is CASSDSGDRNYEQYF. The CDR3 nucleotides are TGTGCCAGCAGTGACTCGGGCGACAGAAACTACGAGCAGTACTTC.